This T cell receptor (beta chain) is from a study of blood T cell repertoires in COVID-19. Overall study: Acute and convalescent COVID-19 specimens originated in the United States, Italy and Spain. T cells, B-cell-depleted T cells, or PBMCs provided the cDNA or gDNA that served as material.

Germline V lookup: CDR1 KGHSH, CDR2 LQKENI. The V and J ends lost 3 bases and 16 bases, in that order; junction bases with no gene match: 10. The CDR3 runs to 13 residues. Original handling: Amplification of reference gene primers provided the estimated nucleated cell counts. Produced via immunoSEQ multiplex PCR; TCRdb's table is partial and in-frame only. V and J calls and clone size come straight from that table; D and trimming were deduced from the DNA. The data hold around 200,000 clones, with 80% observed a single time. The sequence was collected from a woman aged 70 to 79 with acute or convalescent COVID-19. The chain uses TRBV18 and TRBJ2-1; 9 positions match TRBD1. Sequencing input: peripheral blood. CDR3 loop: CASSPDGTGSVFF. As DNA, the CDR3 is TGTGCCAGCTCACCGGACGGGACAGGGAGTGTATTCTTC. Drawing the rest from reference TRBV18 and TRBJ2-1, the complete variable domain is NAGVMQNPRHLVRRRGQEARLRCSPMKGHSHVYWYRQLPEEGLKFMVYLQKENIIDESGMPKERFSAEFPKEGPSILRIQQVVRGDSAAYFCASSPDGTGSVFFGPGTRLTVL.